What follows are 12 T cell receptor beta chains derived from one specimen sequenced in a study of shared T cell receptors in the human thymus. TCRdb's table, derived via immunoSEQ multiplex PCR, lists solely in-frame clones and lacks some. This repertoire shows 700,000 or so clones, 70% to 90% found once; its top ten account for about 0.011%. This sample also belongs to another study, concerning human thymus T cells.

The source material was thymocytes. These receptor sequences come from a girl under three years old with a congenital heart defect.

The rearrangement links TRBV4-1 to TRBJ2-1, with TRBD2 matching over 8 bases. This CDR3 has 18 residues. Trimming took 2 bases from V and 0 from J; bases not matched to a gene: 9. The germline gives CDR1 MGHRA, CDR2 YSYEKL. The CDR3 nucleotides read TGCGCCAGCAGCCAATTTTTTCCCGGGACTAGCTCCTACAATGAGCAGTTCTTC. It specifies CASSQFFPGTSSYNEQFF.

V gene TRBV7-8 combines with J gene TRBJ2-7; tentative D call: TRBD2 (6 bases). Trimming cost V 5 bases and J 1 base, with 21 bases left between them. Germline CDR1 is SGHVS and CDR2 is FQNEAQ. The CDR3 has 17 residues. The CDR3 spells CASSKRAGRDGSYEQYF. The CDR3 nucleotides are TGTGCCAGCAGCAAAAGGGCCGGGAGAGATGGGTCCTACGAGCAGTACTTC.

This clone was picked up one time. The chain recombines TRBV5-1 with TRBJ2-1; 13 nucleotides line up with TRBD2. V shed 4 bases and J 9 bases; nucleotides not matched to a gene: 10. The germline CDR1 and CDR2 sequences are SGHRS and YFSETQ. The CDR3 loop spans 16 amino acids. The CDR3 region has the DNA TGCGCCAGCAGCCCACTGCCGGGACTAGCGGGGTGTGAGCAGTTCTTC. Its translation is CASSPLPGLAGCEQFF.

The rearrangement uses TRBV9 and TRBJ1-6; maybe TRBD1 (5 bases). The germline V gene encodes CDR1 SGDLS and CDR2 YYNGEE. CDR3 size: 15 residues. With 8 bases removed from V and 5 bases from J, the gap between germline ends came to 17 bases. DNA for the CDR3: TGTGCCAGGGAGCGTGGGGGGAAGAATAATTCACCCCTCCACTTT. This gives the protein CARERGGKNNSPLHF.

The chain is built from TRBV5-4 and TRBJ2-7, with a tentative D call TRBD2 (5 bases). V lost 0 bases and J lost 6, with 22 bases in between. From germline, CDR1 is SGHNT and CDR2 YYREEE (reference sequence). The CDR3 extends over 17 amino acids. CDR3 sequence reads: CASSLEVLPAGSGEQYF. The CDR3 DNA is TGTGCCAGCAGCTTGGAAGTCCTCCCGGCGGGTTCGGGCGAGCAGTACTTC. Combining the CDR3 with reference TRBV5-4 and TRBJ2-7 gives the whole variable domain ETGVTQSPTHLIKTRGQQVTLRCSSQSGHNTVSWYQQALGQGPQFIFQYYREEENGRGNFPPRFSGLQFPNYSSELNVNALELDDSALYLCASSLEVLPAGSGEQYFGPGTRLTVT.

V and J are TRBV5-6 and TRBJ1-5, with D unclear. The V end was cut by 1 base, the J end by 3 bases, with 11 bases between. The CDR3 contains 15 residues. Germline V gives CDR1 SGHDT, CDR2 YYEEEE. CDR3 DNA sequence: TGTGCCAGCAGCTTGTTTGGGGAGGTCAATCAGCCCCAGCATTTT. Its protein is CASSLFGEVNQPQHF. The full variable domain, completed using reference TRBV5-6 and TRBJ1-5, is DAGVTQSPTHLIKTRGQQVTLRCSPKSGHDTVSWYQQALGQGPQFIFQYYEEEERQRGNFPDRFSGHQFPNYSSELNVNALLLGDSALYLCASSLFGEVNQPQHFGDGTRLSIL.

CDR3 in amino acids: CASSFQSGLNTEAFF. The CDR3 region has the DNA TGTGCCAGCAGTTTTCAGTCAGGACTAAACACTGAAGCTTTCTTT. This chain uses TRBV28 with TRBJ1-1; no clear D. Germline V CDR1 and CDR2: MDHEN, SYDVKM. This CDR3 contains 15 residues. Trimming left V 3 bases short and J 2 bases short, with 13 bases between. The complete variable domain, with remaining parts taken from reference TRBV28 and TRBJ1-1, reads DVKVTQSSRYLVKRTGEKVFLECVQDMDHENMFWYRQDPGLGLRLIYFSYDVKMKEKGDIPEGYSVSREKKERFSLILESASTNQTSMYLCASSFQSGLNTEAFFGQGTRLTVV.

The rearrangement joins TRBV9 to TRBJ2-2; 7 nucleotides align to TRBD1. The CDR3 is 16 amino acids. V shed 2 bases and J 7 bases; nucleotides not matched to a gene: 11. Per germline, CDR1 SGDLS and CDR2 YYNGEE. As DNA, the CDR3 is TGTGCCAGCAGCGTCAACTCTACAGGGGTCGGCGGGGAGCTGTTTTTT. Amino acid sequence: CASSVNSTGVGGELFF. Supplemented by reference TRBV9 and TRBJ2-2, the full variable domain reads DSGVTQTPKHLITATGQRVTLRCSPRSGDLSVYWYQQSLDQGLQFLIQYYNGEERAKGNILERFSAQQFPDLHSELNLSSLELGDSALYFCASSVNSTGVGGELFFGEGSRLTVL.

This chain links TRBV18 with TRBJ1-2; TRBD1 is a possible D gene (6 bases). This CDR3 is 21 amino acids long. V gave up 3 bases and J gave up 2 bases, with 31 bases separating them. Germline V gene lookup returns CDR1 KGHSH and CDR2 LQKENI. The DNA for the CDR3 is TGTGCCAGCTCACCCCCAGTAGGGGGGGCGATCACATCCAGCAGAAACTATGGCTACACCTTC. This translates into CASSPPVGGAITSSRNYGYTF.

CDR3 loop: CASSELLPGLAGGSYNEQFF. CDR3 DNA sequence: TGTGCCAGCAGTGAATTACTCCCGGGACTAGCGGGGGGGTCCTACAATGAGCAGTTCTTC. The genes are TRBV6-1 and TRBJ2-1, with TRBD2 identical over 16 bases. Per germline, CDR1 MNHNS and CDR2 SASEGT. V was pared by 2 bases and J by 1 base, with 8 bases of the junction left unmatched. The CDR3 consists of 20 residues.

The chain links TRBV6-1 to TRBJ1-2; D uncertain. The length of the CDR3 is 14 residues. CDR1 MNHNS and CDR2 SASEGT come from the germline V gene. V was cut by 7 bases and J by 0 bases, with 12 bases left in between. The CDR3 spells CASTPNSPNYGYTF. Written as DNA, the CDR3 is TGTGCCAGCACCCCGAACAGCCCTAACTATGGCTACACCTTC.

J is TRBJ2-1 and V is TRBV2; unclear D gene. The CDR3 contains 15 residues. CDR1 and CDR2 (germline): SNHLY, FYNNEI. Trimming shortened V by 2 bases and J by 0 bases, and 8 bases separated the two germline ends. CDR3 sequence: CASSETPISYNEQFF. DNA for the CDR3: TGTGCCAGCAGTGAAACACCCATCTCCTACAATGAGCAGTTCTTC.